The entry below describes one T cell receptor beta chain. The length of the CDR3 is 13 residues. The V and J ends lost 5 bases and 5 bases, in that order; junction bases with no gene match: 5. The V gene's germline CDR1 is MNHEY and CDR2 SMNVEV (reference sequence). The data were obtained in a study of blood T cell repertoires in COVID-19. Sequencing used immunoSEQ multiplex PCR; TCRdb keeps in-frame clones, though not all of them. The sample has about 240,000 clones; 70% to 90% are singletons. The chain uses TRBV27 and TRBJ1-2; 7 nucleotides align to TRBD1. Sequences were obtained from peripheral blood. The sequence came from a man between 45 and 60 years old with acute or convalescent COVID-19. CDR3 DNA: TGTGCCAGCAGTCCGGGACAGATTTATGGCTACACCTTC. Its protein product is CASSPGQIYGYTF.